This TCR beta chain is drawn from a study of blood T cells in healthy people across ages. To note about this clonotype: The antigen remains undetermined.

Study-level points and caveats: Higher diversity, along with more naive CD4+ cells, distinguished long-lived donors from aged donors.

Next came a second PCR, run for about 7 to 12 cycles, which used a sample-barcoded 5' primer along with a J-beta primer mix. TCRdb independently ran MiXCR on the 5' RACE reads; one entry per CDR3 protein. Among over 600,000 distinct CDR3 sequences listed, around 43% were seen once. V was clipped by 0 bases and J by 4 bases, with 8 bases between them. This CDR3 is 14 amino acids long. CDR1 is MNHNY, CDR2 SVGAGI, per germline (reference sequence). The sample consisted of blood. The receptor was derived from an elderly man in good health. The J gene is TRBJ2-3, the V gene TRBV6-6; D is undetermined. Written as DNA, the CDR3 is TGTGCCAGCAGTTACTCCCTGGTTGCAGATACGCAGTATTTT. It is translated as CASSYSLVADTQYF.